Included here is one T cell receptor beta chain sequence, with context. The data belong to a study of blood T cell repertoires in COVID-19. Trimming took 6 bases from V and 13 from J; bases not matched to a gene: 12. This CDR3 has 13 residues. In germline, CDR1 is LGHDT, CDR2 YNNKEL (reference sequence). Sequenced by immunoSEQ multiplex PCR; TCRdb stores in-frame clones only, minus some. The sample holds around 280,000 clones, 85% to 90% seen once. The specimen was PBMCs or T cells enriched from blood (not recorded which). The source is a woman aged 18-35 years with acute COVID-19. This chain links TRBV3-1 (or the pseudogene TRBV3-2) with TRBJ2-4; 7 nucleotides align to TRBD1. The CDR3 here is CASRLSSTGAQYF. CDR3 sequence (DNA): TGTGCCAGCAGACTCTCCTCAACAGGGGCGCAGTACTTC.